This T cell receptor (beta chain) is drawn from a study of blood T cells in healthy people across ages. General study results and limits: More naive CD4+ cells and higher diversity were found in long-lived than in aged donors.

The individuals who served as donors were healthy Caucasians living in Russia, aged about 6 to 95. Every donor gave 9.5 to 10 milliliters of peripheral blood. CDR1 is DFQATT, CDR2 SNEGSKA, per germline (reference sequence). Between the trimmed V and J ends, which lost 7 bases and 5 bases, there was a span of 14 bases. The CDR3 totals 12 residues. At least ten counts were recorded for this clonotype. Its antigen is not identified. For the second PCR, which ran for roughly 7 to 11 cycles, a sample-barcoded 5' primer and a J-beta primer mix were used. All cDNA molecules were each tagged by a template-switch adaptor with 12 random nucleotides. A single record per CDR3 protein comes from TCRdb applying MiXCR to the 5' RACE reads. The sample contains fewer than 2,000,000 distinct CDR3 sequences, around 35% of which appear only once.

This rearrangement joins TRBV20-1 to TRBJ2-5; D may be TRBD1 (6 bases). This sequence was found in a woman in her 30s in good health. Material: blood. As DNA, the CDR3 is TGCAGTGTTTCACAGGGTGGCGAGACCCAGTACTTC. This codes for CSVSQGGETQYF.